One and the same sample provided the 12 T cell receptor beta chains below, sequenced in a study of cytomegalovirus exposure and HLA in healthy donors. The repertoire was sequenced with immunoSEQ multiplex PCR; TCRdb's copy has only in-frame clones and lacks some. Here the sample spans 200,000 to 250,000 clones, about 90% being singletons. Source material: PBMCs. These receptors all stem from a man between 18 and 29 years old in good health and CMV-seropositive.

This clone has just a few counts. V usage is TRBV5-1 and J usage is TRBJ1-3, with 7 bases identical to TRBD1. V lost 0 bases, J lost 1 base, and 1 base stayed unmatched. In germline, CDR1 is SGHRS, CDR2 YFSETQ. The CDR3 totals 15 residues. CDR3 coding DNA: TGCGCCAGCAGCTTGGACAGGGGATCTGGAAACACCATATATTTT. Its protein product is CASSLDRGSGNTIYF.

The chain carries TRBV5-1 and TRBJ2-5; either TRBD1 or TRBD2 may fit D (6 bases each). The CDR3 runs 15 residues. The V gene lost 4 bases and the J gene lost 4 bases, with 17 bases spanning the gap. Germline-derived CDR1 and CDR2 are SGHRS and YFSETQ. CDR3 amino acids: CASSPQGGMGETQYF. CDR3 nucleotides: TGCGCCAGCAGCCCCCAAGGGGGGATGGGAGAGACCCAGTACTTC.

This clone has only one observation. The rearrangement links TRBV5-6 to TRBJ1-2, with D perhaps matching TRBD1 (6 bases). In germline, CDR1 is SGHDT, CDR2 YYEEEE. V lost 0 bases, J lost 3 bases, and 12 bases lay in between. The CDR3 is 15 residues long. CDR3 in DNA: TGTGCCAGCAGCTTGGGTCAGGGGTTATACTATGGCTACACCTTC. Translated, it gives CASSLGQGLYYGYTF.

The V and J genes are TRBV5-6 and TRBJ1-1; D is uncertain. The V end was cut by 5 bases, the J end by 0 bases, with 14 bases between. This CDR3 spans 15 amino acids. Germline CDR1 is SGHDT and CDR2 is YYEEEE. CDR3 region: CASSFVEVMNTEAFF. Written as DNA, the CDR3 is TGTGCCAGCAGTTTTGTGGAAGTGATGAACACTGAAGCTTTCTTT.

The chain joins TRBV19 to TRBJ1-1; no clear D gene. This CDR3 region has 14 residues. Trimming removed 7 bases from V and 1 base from J, with 13 bases in between. The germline CDR1 and CDR2 sequences are LNHDA and SQIVND (reference sequence). CDR3 protein: CASTPAGPNTEAFF. CDR3 nucleotides: TGTGCCAGTACCCCAGCCGGGCCGAACACTGAAGCTTTCTTT.

The V gene is TRBV25-1, the J gene TRBJ1-2; D is unclear. The CDR3 loop spans 12 amino acids. Germline-derived CDR1 and CDR2 are MGHDK and SYGVNS. Trimming took 7 bases from V and 4 from J, leaving 10 bases between them. This chain's CDR3 is CASNKGAYGYTF. CDR3 nucleotide sequence: TGTGCCAGCAATAAGGGCGCCTATGGCTACACCTTC.

V gene TRBV9 combines with J gene TRBJ1-1; D is possibly TRBD1 (5 bases). Germline values: CDR1 SGDLS, CDR2 YYNGEE. The CDR3 spans 13 residues. V lost 7 bases and J lost 4, with 14 bases in between. CDR3 sequence (DNA): TGTGCCAGCCGTCGCGGGGGGAGCACTGAAGCTTTCTTT. Its protein is CASRRGGSTEAFF.

This chain links TRBV30 with TRBJ2-3; 10 bases are a match to TRBD2. CDR1 and CDR2 from the germline V gene are GTSNPN and SVGIG (reference sequence). CDR3 length equals 14 residues. The V gene end was trimmed by 2 bases and the J gene end by 4 bases; junction bases not matched to a gene: 3. CDR3 bases: TGTGCCTGGAGTTCCCTAGCGGGAGCAGATACGCAGTATTTT. It codes for CAWSSLAGADTQYF.

This rearrangement joins TRBV5-1 to TRBJ2-1, with 11 nucleotides matching TRBD2. The V gene end was trimmed by 4 bases and the J gene end by 1 base; junction bases not matched to a gene: 4. The CDR3 loop spans 16 amino acids. CDR1 and CDR2 from the germline V gene are SGHRS and YFSETQ. The CDR3 reads CASSPLAGGSYNEQFF. The CDR3 DNA is TGCGCCAGCAGCCCCCTAGCGGGAGGTTCCTACAATGAGCAGTTCTTC.

The rearrangement links TRBV6-5 to TRBJ1-1, with TRBD1 as a possible D gene (5 bases). The V and J ends lost 5 bases and 0 bases respectively, with 10 bases between them. Germline lookup yields CDR1 MNHEY and CDR2 SVGAGI. The CDR3 loop spans 14 amino acids. The CDR3 DNA sequence: TGTGCCAGCAGTCAGACAGTAATGAACACTGAAGCTTTCTTT. This encodes CASSQTVMNTEAFF.

The rearrangement joins TRBV5-6 to TRBJ1-1; no definite D call. The germline gives CDR1 SGHDT, CDR2 YYEEEE. This CDR3 is built from 15 residues. Trimming took 0 bases from V and 0 from J, leaving 9 bases between them. The CDR3 loop is CASSLGWQMNTEAFF. CDR3 DNA sequence: TGTGCCAGCAGCTTGGGGTGGCAGATGAACACTGAAGCTTTCTTT.

This sequence joins TRBV6-5 and TRBJ2-2; no reliable D call. The CDR3 covers 13 residues. V was trimmed by 2 bases and J by 3 bases, leaving 4 bases between them. Germline V lookup: CDR1 MNHEY, CDR2 SVGAGI. This CDR3 reads CASSYAYTGELFF. CDR3 nucleotides: TGTGCCAGCAGTTACGCATACACCGGGGAGCTGTTTTTT.